These T cell receptor beta chains were read from a single sample in a study of cytomegalovirus exposure and HLA in healthy donors. Data came from immunoSEQ multiplex PCR; TCRdb stores just in-frame clones and leaves some out. The sample consists of around 110,000 clones, roughly 79% of them appearing once. The sample taken for sequencing was PBMCs. All receptors come from a woman in her late teens or twenties in good health and CMV-seronegative. Both conserved end residues are trimmed from each CDR3.

v_call	cdr3_length	j_call	cdr3_aa
TRBV5-1	11	TRBJ1-1	ASSWGQNTEAF
TRBV6-1	11	TRBJ1-6	ASIAGINSPLH
TRBV6-1	12	TRBJ2-1	ASSEVDRVNEQF
TRBV4-1	11	TRBJ1-1	ASSPQWNTEAF
TRBV5-4	14	TRBJ2-5	ASSLAGDRVKETQY
TRBV18	12	TRBJ2-3	ASSPWTLTDTQY
TRBV6-5	13	TRBJ1-2	ASSYSGGLYYGYT
TRBV2	12	TRBJ1-1	ASSRGRVRTEAF
TRBV27	12	TRBJ1-6	ASSFEGVSSPLH
TRBV19	12	TRBJ1-1	ASSIVPLNTEAF
TRBV2	10	TRBJ2-5	ASKRGGETQY
TRBV30	13	TRBJ1-1	AWSDPGQGDAEAF
TRBV5-1	13	TRBJ2-3	ASSLAGVNSGTQY
TRBV2	12	TRBJ1-5	ASSEVVSEGPQH
TRBV7-6	13	TRBJ2-1	ASSLGGGGHNEQF
TRBV7-9	12	TRBJ1-1	ASSLEIVNTEAF
TRBV29-1	11	TRBJ2-6	SVQGAGANVLT
TRBV7-9	15	TRBJ1-1	ASSLVLRGSKDTEAF
TRBV9	13	TRBJ2-2	ASSAGGQSTGELF
TRBV28	13	TRBJ1-1	ASSTLADKNTEAF
TRBV27	10	TRBJ2-3	ASSRSYDTQY
TRBV2	12	TRBJ1-5	ASSATGGNQPQH
TRBV28	9	TRBJ2-5	ASTPGETQY
TRBV30	9	TRBJ1-2	ALVGAGGYT
TRBV10-3	11	TRBJ1-1	AICPGGNTEAF
TRBV7-6	16	TRBJ1-3	ASSSRTAHGASGNTIY
TRBV27	14	TRBJ2-3	ASSRQDGFGTDTQY
TRBV13	14	TRBJ2-7	ASSSIRLAGGPEQY
TRBV9	11	TRBJ1-2	ASSVSSGSGYT
TRBV28	13	TRBJ1-4	ASSRGGATNEKLF